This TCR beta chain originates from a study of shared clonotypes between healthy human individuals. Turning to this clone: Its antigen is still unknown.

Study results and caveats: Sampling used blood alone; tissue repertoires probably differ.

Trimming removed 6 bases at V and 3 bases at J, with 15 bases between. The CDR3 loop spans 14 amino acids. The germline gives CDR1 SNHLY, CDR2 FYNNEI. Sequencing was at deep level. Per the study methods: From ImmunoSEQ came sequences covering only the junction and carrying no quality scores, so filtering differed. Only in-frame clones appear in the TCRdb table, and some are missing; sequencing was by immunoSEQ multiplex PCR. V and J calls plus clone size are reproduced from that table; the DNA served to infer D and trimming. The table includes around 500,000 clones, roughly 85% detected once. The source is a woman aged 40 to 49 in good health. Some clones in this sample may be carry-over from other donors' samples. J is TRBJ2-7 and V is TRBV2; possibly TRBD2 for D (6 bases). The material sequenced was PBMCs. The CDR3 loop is CASRGGRTNYEQYF. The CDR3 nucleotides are TGTGCCAGCAGGGGAGGACGGACGAACTACGAGCAGTACTTC.